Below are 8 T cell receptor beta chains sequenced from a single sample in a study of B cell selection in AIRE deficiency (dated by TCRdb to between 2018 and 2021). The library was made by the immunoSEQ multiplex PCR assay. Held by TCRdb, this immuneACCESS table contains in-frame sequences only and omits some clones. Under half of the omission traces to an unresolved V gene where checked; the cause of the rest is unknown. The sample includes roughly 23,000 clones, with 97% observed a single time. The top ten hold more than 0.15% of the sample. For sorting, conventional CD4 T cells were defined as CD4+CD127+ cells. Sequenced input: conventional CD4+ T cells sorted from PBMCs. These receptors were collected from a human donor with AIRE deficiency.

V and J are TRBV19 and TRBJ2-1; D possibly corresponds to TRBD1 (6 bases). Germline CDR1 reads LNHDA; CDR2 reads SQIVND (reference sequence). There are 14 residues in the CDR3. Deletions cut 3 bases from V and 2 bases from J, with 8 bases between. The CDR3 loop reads CASSIQGTYNEQFF. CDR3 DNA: TGTGCCAGTAGTATTCAGGGGACCTACAATGAGCAGTTCTTC.

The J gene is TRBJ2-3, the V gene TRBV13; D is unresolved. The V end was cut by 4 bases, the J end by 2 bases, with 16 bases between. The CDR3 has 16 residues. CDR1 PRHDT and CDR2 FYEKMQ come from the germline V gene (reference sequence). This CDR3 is CASSSWSADTTDTQYF. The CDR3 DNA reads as TGTGCCAGCAGCTCTTGGTCCGCGGATACCACAGATACGCAGTATTTT.

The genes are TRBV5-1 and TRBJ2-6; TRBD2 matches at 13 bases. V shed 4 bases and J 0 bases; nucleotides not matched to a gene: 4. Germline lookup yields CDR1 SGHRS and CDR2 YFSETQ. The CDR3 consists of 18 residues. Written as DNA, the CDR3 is TGCGCCAGCAGCCGGGGACTAGCGGGGAACTCTGGGGCCAACGTCCTGACTTTC. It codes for CASSRGLAGNSGANVLTF.

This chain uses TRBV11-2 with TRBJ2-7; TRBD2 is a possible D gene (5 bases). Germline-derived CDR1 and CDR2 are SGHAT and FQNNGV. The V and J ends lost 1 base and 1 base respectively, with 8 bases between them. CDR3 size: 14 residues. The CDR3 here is CASSLVGGSYEQYF. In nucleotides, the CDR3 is TGTGCCAGCAGCTTAGTAGGCGGGTCCTACGAGCAGTACTTC.

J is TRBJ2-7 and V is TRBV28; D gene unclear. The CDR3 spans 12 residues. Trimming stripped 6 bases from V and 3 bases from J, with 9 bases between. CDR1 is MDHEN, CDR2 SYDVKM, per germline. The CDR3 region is CASRLPGYEQYF. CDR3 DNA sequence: TGTGCCAGCAGGCTACCCGGCTACGAGCAGTACTTC.

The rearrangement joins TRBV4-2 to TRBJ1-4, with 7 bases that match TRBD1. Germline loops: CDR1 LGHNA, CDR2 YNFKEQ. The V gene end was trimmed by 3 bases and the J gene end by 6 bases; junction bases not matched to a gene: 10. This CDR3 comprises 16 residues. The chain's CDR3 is CASSQVTGDGYEKLFF. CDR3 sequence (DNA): TGTGCCAGCAGCCAGGTTACAGGGGATGGGTATGAAAAACTGTTTTTT.

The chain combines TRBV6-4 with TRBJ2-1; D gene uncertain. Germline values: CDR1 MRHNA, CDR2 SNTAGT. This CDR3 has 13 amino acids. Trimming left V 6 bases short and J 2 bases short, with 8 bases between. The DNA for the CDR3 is TGTGCCAGCAGCAGCTGGCCCTACAATGAGCAGTTCTTC. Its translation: CASSSWPYNEQFF.

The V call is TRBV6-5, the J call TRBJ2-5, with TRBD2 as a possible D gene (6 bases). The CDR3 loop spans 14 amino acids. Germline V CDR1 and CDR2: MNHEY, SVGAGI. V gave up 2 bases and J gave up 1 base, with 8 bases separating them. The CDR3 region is CASSYGTFQETQYF. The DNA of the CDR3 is TGTGCCAGCAGTTACGGGACTTTCCAAGAGACCCAGTACTTC.